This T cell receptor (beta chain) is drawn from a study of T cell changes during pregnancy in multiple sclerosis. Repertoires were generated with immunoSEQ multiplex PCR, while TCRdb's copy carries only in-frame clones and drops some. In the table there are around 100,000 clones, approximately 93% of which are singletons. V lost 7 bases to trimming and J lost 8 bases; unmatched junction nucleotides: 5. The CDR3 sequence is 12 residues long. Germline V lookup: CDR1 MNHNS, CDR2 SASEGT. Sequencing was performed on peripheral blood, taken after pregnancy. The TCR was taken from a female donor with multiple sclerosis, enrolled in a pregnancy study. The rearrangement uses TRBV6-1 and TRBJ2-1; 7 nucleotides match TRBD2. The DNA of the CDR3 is TGTGCCAGCATCACGGGGAGGGATGAGCAGTTCTTC. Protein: CASITGRDEQFF.